The 6 T cell receptor beta chains below come from one sample, sequenced in a study of control samples from healthy donors and cancer patients. Method: immunoSEQ multiplex PCR; TCRdb's copy keeps in-frame clones and lacks some. Among over 150,000 clones listed, approximately 96% were seen once. Input material: blood. These receptors all stem from a woman aged 30 to 39 in good health.

This chain uses TRBV28 with TRBJ1-6, with no clear D. Trimming cost V 5 bases and J 0 bases, with 5 bases left between them. In germline, CDR1 is MDHEN, CDR2 SYDVKM. The CDR3 contains 14 residues. The CDR3: CASSRSSYNSPLHF. CDR3 in DNA: TGTGCCAGCAGTCGAAGCTCCTATAATTCACCCCTCCACTTT. Complete variable domain (other parts from reference TRBV28 and TRBJ1-6): DVKVTQSSRYLVKRTGEKVFLECVQDMDHENMFWYRQDPGLGLRLIYFSYDVKMKEKGDIPEGYSVSREKKERFSLILESASTNQTSMYLCASSRSSYNSPLHFGNGTRLTVT.

The chain joins TRBV6-5 to TRBJ2-7; D assignment may be TRBD1 or TRBD2 (5 bases each). Germline V gene data show CDR1 as MNHEY and CDR2 as SVGAGI. CDR3 length equals 14 residues. V was pared by 6 bases and J by 4 bases, with 16 bases between. The CDR3: CASRRYEGLYEQYF. CDR3 DNA: TGTGCCAGCAGGAGATACGAGGGGCTGTACGAGCAGTACTTC.

CDR3 region: CASSYLAGGTYNEQFF. For the CDR3, the DNA is TGTGCCAGCAGCTACTTAGCGGGGGGGACCTACAATGAGCAGTTCTTC. The chain employs TRBV3-1 (or the pseudogene TRBV3-2) and TRBJ2-1; 11 bases agree with TRBD2. After removal of 5 bases from V and 2 bases from J, the junction contained 5 bases not matched to a gene. The CDR3 totals 16 residues. The V gene's germline CDR1 is LGHDT and CDR2 YNNKEL (reference sequence).

This sequence joins TRBV28 and TRBJ1-1; D unclear. Trimming shortened V by 6 bases and J by 5 bases, and 7 bases separated the two germline ends. This CDR3 has 11 residues. Germline lookup yields CDR1 MDHEN and CDR2 SYDVKM. CDR3: CASRVGTEAFF. The DNA for the CDR3 is TGTGCCAGCAGGGTCGGGACTGAAGCTTTCTTT.

This rearrangement joins TRBV10-3 to TRBJ1-2; 7 nucleotides line up with TRBD1. CDR1 and CDR2 (germline): ENHRY, SYGVKD. Unmatched junction bases numbered 8, after V lost 4 bases and J lost 3 bases. This CDR3 is 15 amino acids long. The CDR3 region has the DNA TGTGCCATCAGTGGGACAGGAGGGGTTGACTATGGCTACACCTTC. Its protein is CAISGTGGVDYGYTF.

In regard to this clone: This sample also contains other DNA sequences that code for the same CDR3. V usage is TRBV6-6 and J usage is TRBJ1-5, with 8 bases aligning to TRBD1. The V gene end was trimmed by 7 bases and the J gene end by 5 bases; junction bases not matched to a gene: 1. The CDR3 totals 12 residues. Germline loops: CDR1 MNHNY, CDR2 SVGAGI (reference sequence). The CDR3 coding sequence is TGTGCCAGCAAGACAGGGGATCAGCCCCAGCATTTT. This sequence encodes CASKTGDQPQHF.